This T cell receptor beta chain was sequenced in a study of T cells in localized non-small cell lung cancer (dated by TCRdb to the early 2020s). The study in broad terms: The study analyzed T cell repertoires of around 250 early-stage NSCLC patients, comparing tumors and uninvolved tumor-adjacent lungs. The cohort comprised some 240 treatment-naïve NSCLC patients with resected, localized lung tumors. A mean age of around 66 years was recorded for the NSCLC patients, of whom 129 were male and more than 95 were female. The paper's findings and limits, for the study overall: A median of about 55 of the top 100 tumor clones were detected in paired uninvolved adjacent lung, and 28 of these tumor clones were also found among the top 100 clones of the paired uninvolved adjacent lung. Higher T cell density in blood was associated with longer overall survival, whereas higher clonality in adjacent lung was associated with shorter survival. Because multi-region tumor sequencing was not performed, intratumor heterogeneity could not be ruled out. Because of the exploratory design, TCR variables were selected using unadjusted p-values without false-discovery rate correction. Uninvolved tumor-adjacent lung showed the highest T cell clonality, higher than tumor, which suggests more focused antigenic responses in the adjacent lung.

The immunoSEQ Assay was used to sequence TCR beta CDR3 regions from DNA. The authors processed their data as follows. T cell density was computed as TCR beta template counts normalized to usable DNA estimated by amplifying housekeeping genes. Using the preseqR package, richness was estimated by extrapolating to 120,000 templates for tissue samples and 400,000 templates for PBMC samples. Clonality was defined as one minus Pielou's evenness. Tissue-enriched TCRs were identified through differential abundance testing performed on productive amino-acid clonotypes, with a minimum total count of 5 and an alpha of 0.1. The Jaccard Index and the Morisita Overlap Index were used to measure how much the repertoires overlapped between compartments. TCR beta CDR3s were clustered by GLIPH together with public tetramer-defined viral CDR3s, and at least three viral sequences plus V-gene enrichment were required for viral motifs. TCRdb retrieved this table from immuneACCESS and kept in-frame rearrangements only. Not all clones are present; in checked studies, unresolved V genes account for under half, and no reason is known for the remainder. V, J and clone size are those of that table, while D and trimming were read from the DNA. This sample lists more than 30,000 clones; about 90% were detected once. Jointly, the top ten make up about a sixth of the sample.

A word on this clone: Its antigen remains unidentified. Base qualities are not recorded, but no much larger clone differs from it by a single base.

At diagnosis, peripheral blood, uninvolved tumor-adjacent lung and tumor were collected and were preserved as a mix of fresh-frozen and FFPE material. For TCR repertoire profiling, blood samples were analyzed as peripheral blood mononuclear cells. Via the germline V gene, CDR1 is KGHSY and CDR2 FQNENV. From the cysteine up to the phenylalanine, the CDR3 has a length of 14 residues. Only the CDR3 part of the read is kept: 42 bases, read in frame from the first base. A distance of 11 bases separates the germline ends of V and J, which lose 0 bases and 5 bases respectively. The sample consisted of peripheral blood mononuclear cells, taken before any cancer treatment. This clonotype was obtained from a man aged 40 to 69 with stage III lung adenocarcinoma. The chain was built from TRBV16 and TRBJ2-7; no D segment can be confidently identified. The nucleotide sequence reads TGTGCCAGCAGCCAATCCCTGACTTGGCACGAGCAGTACTTC. It codes for CASSQSLTWHEQYF.